This T cell receptor (beta chain) was recovered during a study of TIL therapy for anti-PD-1-resistant metastatic lung cancer (dated by TCRdb to the early 2020s). With regard to the full study: Tumors were collected before any PD-1/PD-L1 blockade, after which patients were given nivolumab, and patients who progressed were given lymphodepletion, an infusion of expanded TIL and IL-2. Enrolled patients had a median age of around 58 years (range roughly 38-80) and a median tumor PD-L1 proportion score of less than 7.5%. Most of the cohort had lung adenocarcinoma, several tumors were EGFR-mutant and two were ALK-rearranged, and half of the patients were current or former smokers. Across the cohort, whole-exome sequencing showed a median non-synonymous tumor mutation burden of approximately 1.5 mutations per megabase. Clonotypes were tracked across tumor, expanded TIL product and serial blood samples by T cell receptor beta sequencing of tumor and peripheral blood. The study at large found these results: The study protocol defined all tumor marker inferences as exploratory. Generalizability was limited because the cohort was highly selected, with more treatment-naive, never-smoker and oncogene-addicted patients included than is typical. The baseline peripheral repertoire was partially replaced by infused TIL clonotypes, which then decayed over months, and no apparent association between persistence and response was found.

Using bias-controlled multiplex PCR with the immunoSEQ v3 hsTCRB kit, the TCR beta CDR3 regions were amplified from genomic DNA. TCR libraries were sequenced on an Illumina NextSeq 500 to about 1.8 million read pairs for survey level or about 5-6.5 million for deep level. On the study's bioinformatics: V, D and J genes were assigned, non-productive sequences were removed, and clonality was reported by immunoSEQ Analyzer software. Repertoires were compared by productive Simpson clonality and by the Morisita overlap index of productive TRB rearrangements between infused TIL and blood. For each clone in blood, the absolute clonotype count was estimated by multiplying the lymphocyte count by the CD3+ fraction and by the clone's productive frequency. Sourced from immuneACCESS, this table was stored by TCRdb with only in-frame sequences that have V and J called. A share of the clones is absent; for the studies checked, an unresolved V gene accounts for under half, and the remainder has no known explanation. D and trimming were read from the DNA, whereas the V and J calls and clone size are those reported in that table. The sample table holds tens of thousands of clones, of which about 78% were seen once. The ten largest clones represent almost 7.5% of the sample.

As concerns this clone: The antigen this receptor binds is unknown. Base quality data are lacking; no much larger clone is found one base away.

The sample's time point label, decoded: pre-treatment sample, taken before nivolumab and TIL therapy. A phase I trial run at two centers enrolled adults with stage 4 NSCLC between 2017 and early 2020. Samples were obtained from a single-arm, open-label phase I trial in which tumor-infiltrating lymphocyte therapy with nivolumab was evaluated in advanced non-small cell lung cancer. Blood mononuclear cells from EDTA tubes were separated on a Ficoll gradient and snap-frozen as pellets, and DNA was extracted from the cells using a Qiagen mini-prep kit. The trim is 0 bases for V and 5 bases for J, with a gap of 15 bases between the germline ends. The cysteine opens and the phenylalanine closes a CDR3 of 16 amino acids. The sequence is cut down to CDR3 DNA, 48 bases in frame from base 1. Reading the germline V gene gives CDR1 SGHVS and CDR2 FQNEAQ.

The sequence derives from a person between 25 and 79 years old with non-small cell lung cancer. The sample consisted of blood, taken at baseline. This receptor chain uses TRBV7-8 and TRBJ2-3; the D segment might be TRBD1 or TRBD2, since each matches 6 bases. For the CDR3, the sequence is CASSLAGAGTGDTQYF. The nucleotide sequence reads TGTGCCAGCAGCTTAGCGGGGGCGGGAACCGGAGATACGCAGTATTTT.